This T cell receptor (beta chain) was sequenced during a study of radiotherapy plus CTLA-4 blockade in lung cancer. Whole-study context: 15% to 20% of patients responded objectively, and around 31% achieved disease control. Study-wide points: Blood-borne expansion of tumor-derived TCR clones followed radiotherapy plus ipilimumab. Strongest reported response predictors: early blood clone changes and post-radiation interferon-beta.

Focal radiation was given together with CTLA-4 blockade (ipilimumab) to patients with chemo-refractory metastatic non-small-cell lung cancer. The CDR3 has 12 amino acids. Trimming took off 7 bases at V and 10 bases at J, with 14 bases between the two ends. CDR1 is MGHDK and CDR2 is SYGVNS in the germline V gene. Libraries were prepared by immunoSEQ multiplex PCR; TCRdb keeps only in-frame clonotypes and omits some of them. Of just over 14,000 clones listed, roughly 72% were seen once; the top ten hold 46%. This clone is categorized as medium-sized. No antigen is known for it. Sequenced material: peripheral blood, taken from a patient treated with radiotherapy plus ipilimumab. This receptor was obtained from a human donor with non-small cell lung cancer whose response to radiotherapy plus ipilimumab could not be evaluated. The chain is built from TRBV25-1 and TRBJ2-4, with D tentatively TRBD1 (7 bases). The CDR3 here is CASTTGAGIQYF. The CDR3 nucleotides are TGTGCCAGCACTACAGGGGCGGGGATTCAGTACTTC.